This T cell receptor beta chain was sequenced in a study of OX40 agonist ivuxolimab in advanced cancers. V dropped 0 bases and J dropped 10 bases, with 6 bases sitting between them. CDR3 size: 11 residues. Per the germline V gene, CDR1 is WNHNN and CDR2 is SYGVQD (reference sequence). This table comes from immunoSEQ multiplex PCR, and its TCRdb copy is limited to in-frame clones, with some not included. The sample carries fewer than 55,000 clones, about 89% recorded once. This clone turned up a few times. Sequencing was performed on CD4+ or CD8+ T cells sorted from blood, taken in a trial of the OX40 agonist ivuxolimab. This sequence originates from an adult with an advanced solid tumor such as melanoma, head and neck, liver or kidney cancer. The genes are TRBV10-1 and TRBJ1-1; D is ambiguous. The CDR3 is CASSESTLAFF. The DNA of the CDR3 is TGCGCCAGCAGTGAGTCGACGCTAGCTTTCTTT.